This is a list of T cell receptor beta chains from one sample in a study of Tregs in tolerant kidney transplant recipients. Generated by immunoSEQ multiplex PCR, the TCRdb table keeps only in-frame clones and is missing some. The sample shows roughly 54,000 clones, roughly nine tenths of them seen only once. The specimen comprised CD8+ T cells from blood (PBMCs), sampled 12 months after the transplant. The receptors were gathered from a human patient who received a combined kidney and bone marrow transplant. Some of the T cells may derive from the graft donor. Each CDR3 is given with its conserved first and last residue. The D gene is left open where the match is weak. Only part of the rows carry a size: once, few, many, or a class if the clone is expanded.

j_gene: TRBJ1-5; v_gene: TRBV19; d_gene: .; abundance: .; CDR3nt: TGTGCCAGTAGTCTAACCATCTGGCCCCAGCATTTT; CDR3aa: CASSLTIWPQHF
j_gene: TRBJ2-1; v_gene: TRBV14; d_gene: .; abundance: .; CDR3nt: TGTGCCAGCAGCCAAGATACAGGGACCCCATACAATGAGCAGTTCTTC; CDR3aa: CASSQDTGTPYNEQFF
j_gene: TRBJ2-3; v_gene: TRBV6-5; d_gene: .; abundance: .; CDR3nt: TGTGCCAGCAGTTACCAGGGGAGCACAGATACGCAGTATTTT; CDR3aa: CASSYQGSTDTQYF
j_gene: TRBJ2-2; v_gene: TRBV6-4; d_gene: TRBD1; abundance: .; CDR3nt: TGTGCCAGCACCGTCAGGAGAACAGGGGTCAACACCGGGGAGCTGTTTTTT; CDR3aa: CASTVRRTGVNTGELFF
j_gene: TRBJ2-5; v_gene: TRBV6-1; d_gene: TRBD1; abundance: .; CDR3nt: TGTGCCAGCAGTGAATGGACAGGGTACCAAGAGACCCAGTACTTC; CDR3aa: CASSEWTGYQETQYF
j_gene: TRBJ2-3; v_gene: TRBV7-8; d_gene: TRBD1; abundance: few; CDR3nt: TGTGCCAGCAGCTTCCAGGGGGTTTTAGATACGCAGTATTTT; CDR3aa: CASSFQGVLDTQYF
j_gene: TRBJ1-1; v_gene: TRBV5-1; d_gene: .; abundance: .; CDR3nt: TGCGCCAGCAGCGAGAAAACAGGTCTGGGGAACACTGAAGCTTTCTTT; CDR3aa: CASSEKTGLGNTEAFF
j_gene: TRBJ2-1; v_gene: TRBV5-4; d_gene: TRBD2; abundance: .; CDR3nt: TGTGCCAGCAGCATTGGACTAGCGGGGGCTTACAATGAGCAGTTCTTC; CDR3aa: CASSIGLAGAYNEQFF
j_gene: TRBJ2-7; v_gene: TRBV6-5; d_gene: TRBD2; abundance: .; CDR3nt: TGTGCCAGCAGTTATACTAGCGGCTCCTACGAGCAGTACTTC; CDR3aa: CASSYTSGSYEQYF
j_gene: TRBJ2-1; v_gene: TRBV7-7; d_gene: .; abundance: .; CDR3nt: TGTGCCAGCAGCTTAGCGATGGCCCATCCTGAGCAGTTCTTC; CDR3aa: CASSLAMAHPEQFF
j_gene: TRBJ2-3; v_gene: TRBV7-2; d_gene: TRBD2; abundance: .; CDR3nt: TGTGCCAGCAGCCGGACTAGCGGGACCACAGATACGCAGTATTTT; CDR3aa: CASSRTSGTTDTQYF
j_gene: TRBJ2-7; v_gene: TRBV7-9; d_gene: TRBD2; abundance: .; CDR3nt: TGTGCCAGCAGTTTATCTAGCGGTACTCTCTACGAGCAGTACTTC; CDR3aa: CASSLSSGTLYEQYF
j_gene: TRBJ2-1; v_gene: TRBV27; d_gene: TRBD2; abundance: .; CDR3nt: TGTGCCAGCAGTTGGCCTACCGGGACTAGCGGGATAAATGAGCAGTTCTTC; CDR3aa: CASSWPTGTSGINEQFF